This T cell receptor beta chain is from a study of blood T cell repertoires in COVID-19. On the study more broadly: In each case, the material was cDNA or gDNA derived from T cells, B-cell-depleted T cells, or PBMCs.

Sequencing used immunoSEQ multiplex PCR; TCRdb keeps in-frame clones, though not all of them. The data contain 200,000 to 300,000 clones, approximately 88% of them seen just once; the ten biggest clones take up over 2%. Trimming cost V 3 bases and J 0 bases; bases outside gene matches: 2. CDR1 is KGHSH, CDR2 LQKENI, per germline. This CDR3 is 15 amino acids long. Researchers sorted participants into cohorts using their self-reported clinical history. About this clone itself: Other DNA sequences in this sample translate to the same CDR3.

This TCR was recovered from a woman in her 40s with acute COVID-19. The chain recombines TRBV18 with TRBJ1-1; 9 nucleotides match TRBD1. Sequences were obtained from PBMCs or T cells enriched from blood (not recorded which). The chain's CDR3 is CASSPRDRVNTEAFF. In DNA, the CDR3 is TGTGCCAGCTCACCTCGGGACAGGGTGAACACTGAAGCTTTCTTT.